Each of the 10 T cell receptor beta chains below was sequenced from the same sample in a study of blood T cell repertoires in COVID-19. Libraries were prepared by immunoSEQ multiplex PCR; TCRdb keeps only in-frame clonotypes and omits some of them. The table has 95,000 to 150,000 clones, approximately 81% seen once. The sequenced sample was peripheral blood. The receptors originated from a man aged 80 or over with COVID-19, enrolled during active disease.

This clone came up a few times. The CDR3 sequence: CASSGQGGDTQYF. In DNA form, the CDR3 reads TGTGCCAGCAGCGGACAGGGGGGAGATACGCAGTATTTT. The V gene is TRBV9, the J gene TRBJ2-3; 9 bases map to TRBD1. With V trimmed by 3 bases and J by 5 bases, 1 base remained unmatched. The CDR3 runs 13 residues. From germline, CDR1 is SGDLS and CDR2 YYNGEE. Looking up the rest from reference TRBV9 and TRBJ2-3 gives the full variable domain: DSGVTQTPKHLITATGQRVTLRCSPRSGDLSVYWYQQSLDQGLQFLIQYYNGEERAKGNILERFSAQQFPDLHSELNLSSLELGDSALYFCASSGQGGDTQYFGPGTRLTVL.

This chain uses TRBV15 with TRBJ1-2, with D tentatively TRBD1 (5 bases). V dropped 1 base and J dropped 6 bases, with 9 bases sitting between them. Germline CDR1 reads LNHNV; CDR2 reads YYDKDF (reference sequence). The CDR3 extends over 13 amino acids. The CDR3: CATSRGIGDGYTF. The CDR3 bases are TGTGCCACCAGCAGAGGAATAGGGGATGGCTACACCTTC.

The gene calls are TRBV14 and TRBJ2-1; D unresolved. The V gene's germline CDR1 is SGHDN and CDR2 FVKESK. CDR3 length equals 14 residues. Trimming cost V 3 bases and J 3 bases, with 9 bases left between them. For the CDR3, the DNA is TGTGCCAGCAGCCAGGCTCTAGACTACAATGAGCAGTTCTTC. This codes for CASSQALDYNEQFF.

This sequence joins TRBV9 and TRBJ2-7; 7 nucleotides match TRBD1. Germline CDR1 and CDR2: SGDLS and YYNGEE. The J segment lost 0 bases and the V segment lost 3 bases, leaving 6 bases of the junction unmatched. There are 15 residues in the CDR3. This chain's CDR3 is CASSAGTANSYEQYF. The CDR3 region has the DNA TGTGCCAGCAGCGCCGGGACAGCCAACTCCTACGAGCAGTACTTC.

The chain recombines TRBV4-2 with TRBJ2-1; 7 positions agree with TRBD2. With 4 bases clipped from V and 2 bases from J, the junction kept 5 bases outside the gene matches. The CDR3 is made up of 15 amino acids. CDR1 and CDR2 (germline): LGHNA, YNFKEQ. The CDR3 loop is CASSRSGIAYNEQFF. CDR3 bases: TGTGCCAGCAGCCGAAGCGGGATCGCCTACAATGAGCAGTTCTTC.

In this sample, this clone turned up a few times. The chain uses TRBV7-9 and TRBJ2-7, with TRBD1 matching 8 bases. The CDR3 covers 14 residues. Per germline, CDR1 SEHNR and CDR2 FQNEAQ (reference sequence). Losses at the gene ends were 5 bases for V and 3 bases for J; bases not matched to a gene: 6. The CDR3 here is CASSPGGWNYEQYF. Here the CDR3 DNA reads TGTGCCAGCAGCCCAGGGGGCTGGAACTACGAGCAGTACTTC.

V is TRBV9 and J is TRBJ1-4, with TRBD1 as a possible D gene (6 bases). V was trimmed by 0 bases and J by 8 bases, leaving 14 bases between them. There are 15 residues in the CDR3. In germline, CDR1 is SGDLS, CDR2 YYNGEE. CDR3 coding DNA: TGTGCCAGCAGCGTAGAGGACAGCCTAAAGGAAAAACTGTTTTTT. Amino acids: CASSVEDSLKEKLFF.

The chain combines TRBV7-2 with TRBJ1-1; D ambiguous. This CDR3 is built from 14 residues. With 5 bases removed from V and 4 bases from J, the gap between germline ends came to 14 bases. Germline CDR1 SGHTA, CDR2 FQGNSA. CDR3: CASSPQGGSTEAFF. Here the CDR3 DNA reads TGTGCCAGCAGCCCCCAAGGAGGTAGCACTGAAGCTTTCTTT.

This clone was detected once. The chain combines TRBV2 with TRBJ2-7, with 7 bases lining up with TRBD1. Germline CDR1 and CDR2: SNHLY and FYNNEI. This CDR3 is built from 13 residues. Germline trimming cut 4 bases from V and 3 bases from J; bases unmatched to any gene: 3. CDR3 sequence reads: CASSGTGGYEQYF. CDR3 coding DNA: TGTGCCAGCAGTGGGACAGGTGGCTACGAGCAGTACTTC.

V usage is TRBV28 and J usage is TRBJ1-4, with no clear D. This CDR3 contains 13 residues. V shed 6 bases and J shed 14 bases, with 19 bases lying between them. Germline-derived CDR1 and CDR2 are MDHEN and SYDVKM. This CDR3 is CASSPALEGPLFF. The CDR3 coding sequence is TGTGCCAGCAGCCCAGCTCTAGAGGGTCCTCTGTTTTTT. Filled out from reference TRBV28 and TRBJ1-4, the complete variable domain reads DVKVTQSSRYLVKRTGEKVFLECVQDMDHENMFWYRQDPGLGLRLIYFSYDVKMKEKGDIPEGYSVSREKKERFSLILESASTNQTSMYLCASSPALEGPLFFGSGTQLSVL.